This entry concerns a single T cell receptor (beta chain). No cognate antigen has been identified for it. No quality values exist for individual bases; no much larger clone is one base distant. The TCR beta CDR3 regions were amplified from RNA transcripts. The first round of RT-PCR for the TCR CDR3 was performed with the HTBI primer set and the Qiagen OneStep RT-PCR kit. Libraries were constructed in a second round of multiplex PCR, after which size selection and purification were performed. Paired-end sequencing of the libraries was performed with 100 bp reads on an Illumina HiSeq2000. On the authors' methods: Raw data were processed with SOAPnuke, discarding reads with adapters, uncalled bases, mean Phred below 15, or no exact constant-primer or identifier match. COPE v1.2.5 was used to merge the high-quality paired reads, and each unique nucleotide sequence was defined as a clonotype. MiTCR v1.1 was used to align the clonotypes against IMGT TRBV, TRBD and TRBJ reference segments. Analysis was restricted to V-J combinations with a frequency above 0.0001, which covered roughly 99% of repertoires. A TCS score was defined as the ratio between F50 (clonal expansion) and ExV (chaos), using BLOSUM62-based TCRdist between CDR3 peptides within each V-J. Welch's t-statistics and random forest reduced around 550 V-J features to 10 to 15, which were used in a naive Bayes classifier (R e1071). The raw public data were reprocessed by TCRdb itself: fastp quality trimming at Q25, MiXCR clonotype calling, in-frame beta chains only. Rows merge per CDR3 protein into single entries with the most common DNA and genes. The authors' filters were not applied to this entry. In this sample the table shows 600,000 to 850,000 distinct CDR3 sequences, roughly a sixth of which occur a single time. The leading ten clones occupy roughly 17% of the sample.

The sample belongs to a study of T cells in Graves' hyperthyroidism and ophthalmopathy (dated by TCRdb to about 2019). Background on the whole study: Peripheral blood samples were taken at the time of initial diagnosis, prior to any treatment. A discovery cohort of fewer than 110 patients, roughly 45 with Graves' ophthalmopathy and 57 with stable Graves' hyperthyroidism, was used to find distinguishing TCR V-J signatures. Prospective prediction of ophthalmopathy was tested in an independent validation cohort consisting of fewer than 20 hyperthyroidism patients and some 17 patients who later progressed to ophthalmopathy. For training and testing, the roughly 97 patients in the discovery cohort were randomly divided in a 7:3 ratio. Thyroid tissue and blood T-cell repertoires from six Graves' hyperthyroidism patients were also compared in the study. Once sampling was done, hyperthyroidism patients were given methimazole at a starting dose of 30 mg daily, whereas ophthalmopathy patients were given high-dose intravenous methylprednisolone. TCR Vbeta CDR3 sequencing of 135 peripheral blood samples (roughly 41 ophthalmopathy, 75 hyperthyroidism and some 17 progressor patients) is reported in the paper. The paper's findings and limits, for the study overall: No statistical method was used to fix the sample size in advance, and group allocation was not hidden from the investigators. In validation, progression to ophthalmopathy was predicted by the model with around 70% sensitivity and under 85% specificity, a median of around 6.5 months before onset. Most expanded thyroid clonotypes (frequency above 0.001) were also detected in blood, suggesting blood repertoires may reflect thyroid immune responses. A model built on a 13 V-J signature distinguished ophthalmopathy from stable hyperthyroidism, reaching about 88% sensitivity and around 81% specificity in cross-validation and 80%/75% in testing.

The hyperthyroidism patients were between 18 and 65 years old and newly diagnosed, with a disease duration of less than 2 months. The study excluded patients with uncontrolled infections, other autoimmune diseases, pregnancy or lactation. Clinical symptoms, serum thyroxine and TRAb, thyroid ultrasound, and orbital computed tomography formed the basis for the diagnoses. Blood from progressor patients was drawn when they were first diagnosed with hyperthyroidism, before any ophthalmopathy symptoms appeared. PBMCs were isolated from about 10 ml of fresh peripheral blood by Ficoll-Paque density gradient centrifugation. Progressor patients were initially diagnosed with Graves' hyperthyroidism and developed ophthalmopathy during follow-up. Total RNA was extracted with Trizol reagent, and quality was checked on an Agilent 2100 Bioanalyzer. Sequenced sample: blood. The TCR sequence derives from a woman in her 50s with Graves' hyperthyroidism that later progressed to Graves' ophthalmopathy.

The nucleotides read TGTGCCAGCAGCCACGGGGTGTCTAGCTCCTACGAGCAGTACTTC. Its protein product is CASSHGVSSSYEQYF. The rearrangement joined TRBV7-2 to TRBJ2-7; the best D guess is TRBD2, with 5 bases matching. Its CDR3 holds 15 amino acids, cysteine through phenylalanine. Kept here is only the CDR3 DNA, which spans 45 bases and is read in frame from base 1. V gives up 5 bases and J gives up 0 bases, and the segment between their germline ends measures 14 bases. As encoded in the germline V gene, CDR1 is SGHTA while CDR2 is FQGNSA.